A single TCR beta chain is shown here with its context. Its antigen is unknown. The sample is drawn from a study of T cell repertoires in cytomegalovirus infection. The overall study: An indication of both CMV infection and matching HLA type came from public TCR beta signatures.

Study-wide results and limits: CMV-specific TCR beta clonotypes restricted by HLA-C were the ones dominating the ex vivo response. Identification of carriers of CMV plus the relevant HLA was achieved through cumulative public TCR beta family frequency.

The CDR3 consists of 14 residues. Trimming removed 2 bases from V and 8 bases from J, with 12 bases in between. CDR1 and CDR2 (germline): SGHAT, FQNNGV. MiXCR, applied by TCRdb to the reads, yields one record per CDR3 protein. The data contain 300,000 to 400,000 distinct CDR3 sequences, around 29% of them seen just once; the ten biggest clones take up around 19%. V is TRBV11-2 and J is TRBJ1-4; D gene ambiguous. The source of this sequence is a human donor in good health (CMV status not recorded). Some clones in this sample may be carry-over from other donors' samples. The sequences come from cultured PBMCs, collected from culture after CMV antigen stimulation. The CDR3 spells CASSLFTTREKLFF. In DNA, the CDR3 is TGTGCCAGCAGCTTATTCACCACGAGAGAAAAACTGTTTTTT.